Shown below are 9 T cell receptor beta chains from a single sample sequenced in a study of cytomegalovirus exposure and HLA in healthy donors. PCR used 60 Vbeta primers and 13 Jbeta primers. Profiled with immunoSEQ multiplex PCR; TCRdb holds only in-frame clones, not every one. Found here are over 100,000 clones, about 82% of them singletons; the top ten hold about 1.8%. Sequenced input: PBMCs. These receptors all come from a female donor in good health and CMV-seropositive.

The V and J genes are TRBV19 and TRBJ2-5, with D perhaps matching TRBD2 (6 bases). Trimming removed 4 bases at V and 1 base at J, with 10 bases between. The germline CDR1 and CDR2 sequences are LNHDA and SQIVND (reference sequence). This CDR3 spans 14 amino acids. The CDR3 sequence: CASSRGVVQETQYF. The DNA for the CDR3 is TGTGCCAGTAGTAGGGGGGTCGTCCAAGAGACCCAGTACTTC.

This clone was seen more than once but under ten times. The gene calls are TRBV7-2 and TRBJ2-5; TRBD2 matches 8 bases. This CDR3 has 14 residues. V lost 4 bases and J lost 5; bases outside the gene matches: 6. Germline V gene data show CDR1 as SGHTA and CDR2 as FQGNSA. CDR3 residues: CASSSGSGSETQYF. The CDR3 coding sequence is TGTGCCAGCAGCTCAGGGAGCGGGAGTGAGACCCAGTACTTC.

This clone was picked up a small number of times. The J gene is TRBJ1-1, the V gene TRBV2, with D possibly matching TRBD1 (6 bases). The germline V gene encodes CDR1 SNHLY and CDR2 FYNNEI. V was shortened by 10 bases and J by 0 bases, with 12 bases between the two germline ends. The CDR3 has 13 residues. CDR3 bases: TGTGCCACCAACAGGGCCCTGAACACTGAAGCTTTCTTT. Its translation: CATNRALNTEAFF.

The chain has TRBV2 and TRBJ2-5; the D gene is possibly TRBD2 (5 bases). Germline V gene sequence: CDR1 SNHLY, CDR2 FYNNEI. There are 14 residues in the CDR3. The V and J ends lost 7 bases and 2 bases respectively, with 14 bases between them. The CDR3 nucleotides are TGTGCCAGCACCAGTACTGGGGAGCAAGAGACCCAGTACTTC. This encodes CASTSTGEQETQYF. The full variable domain, with the rest looked up from reference TRBV2 and TRBJ2-5, is EPEVTQTPSHQVTQMGQEVILRCVPISNHLYFYWYRQILGQKVEFLVSFYNNEISEKSEIFDDQFSVERPDGSNFTLKIRSTKLEDSAMYFCASTSTGEQETQYFGPGTRLLVL.

This chain uses TRBV5-4 with TRBJ2-3, with a weak D call TRBD1 (6 bases). The CDR3 sequence is 14 residues long. Germline loops: CDR1 SGHNT, CDR2 YYREEE (reference sequence). The germline V and J ends were trimmed by 5 bases and 2 bases, with 12 bases remaining between them. This CDR3 reads CASREDRFTDTQYF. The CDR3 region has the DNA TGTGCCAGCAGGGAGGACAGATTCACAGATACGCAGTATTTT.

This sequence joins TRBV5-1 and TRBJ2-2, with TRBD2 matching over 10 bases. CDR3 length equals 15 residues. Germline trimming cut 5 bases from V and 6 bases from J; bases unmatched to any gene: 7. Germline V lookup: CDR1 SGHRS, CDR2 YFSETQ. CDR3 in amino acids: CASRGLADVPGELFF. CDR3 DNA sequence: TGCGCCAGCAGAGGACTAGCGGATGTTCCCGGGGAGCTGTTTTTT.

This clone has only one observation. DNA of the CDR3: TGCGCCAGCAGCTTGGAGGCAGGGGGCAGGGAGACCCAGTACTTC. Residues: CASSLEAGGRETQYF. The chain carries TRBV5-1 and TRBJ2-5, with 8 bases fitting TRBD1. J gave up 5 bases and V 0 bases, and 6 bases lay outside the gene matches. Per the germline V gene, CDR1 is SGHRS and CDR2 is YFSETQ. CDR3 length: 15 amino acids.

V and J are TRBV7-6 and TRBJ2-2; 7 bases match TRBD2. The CDR3 is 15 residues long. The junction had 8 bases not matched to a gene; V was cut back by 4 bases and J by 6 bases. The germline V gene encodes CDR1 SGHVS and CDR2 FNYEAQ. The CDR3 loop is CASSSTSYVAGELFF. CDR3 bases: TGTGCCAGCAGCTCGACTAGCTATGTGGCCGGGGAGCTGTTTTTT.

The J gene is TRBJ2-5, the V gene TRBV2, with 10 bases identical to TRBD2. Per germline, CDR1 SNHLY and CDR2 FYNNEI. With 6 bases clipped from V and 4 bases from J, the junction kept 2 bases outside the gene matches. The CDR3 consists of 13 residues. CDR3 DNA: TGTGCCAGCAGACTAGCGGGGAGAGAGACCCAGTACTTC. As protein: CASRLAGRETQYF. The full variable domain, rest sourced from reference TRBV2 and TRBJ2-5, is EPEVTQTPSHQVTQMGQEVILRCVPISNHLYFYWYRQILGQKVEFLVSFYNNEISEKSEIFDDQFSVERPDGSNFTLKIRSTKLEDSAMYFCASRLAGRETQYFGPGTRLLVL.